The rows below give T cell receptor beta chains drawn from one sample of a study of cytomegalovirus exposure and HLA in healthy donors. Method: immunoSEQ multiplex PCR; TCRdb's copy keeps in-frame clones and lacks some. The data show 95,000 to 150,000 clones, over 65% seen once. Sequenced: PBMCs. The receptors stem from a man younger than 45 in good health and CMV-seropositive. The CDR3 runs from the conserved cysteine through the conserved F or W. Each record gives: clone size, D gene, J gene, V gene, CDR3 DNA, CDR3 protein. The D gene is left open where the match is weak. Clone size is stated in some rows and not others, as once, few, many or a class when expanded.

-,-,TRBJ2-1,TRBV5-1,TGCGCCAGCAGCTGGAGGAAGGCGGAAAACAATGAGCAGTTCTTC,CASSWRKAENNEQFF
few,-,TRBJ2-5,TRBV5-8,TGTGCCTGGGGACTCTTGGAGGGGGAGACCCAGTACTTC,CAWGLLEGETQYF
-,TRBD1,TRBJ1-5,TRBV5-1,TGCGCCAGCAGCTTGGCGGGACAGAGCAATCAGCCCCAGCATTTT,CASSLAGQSNQPQHF
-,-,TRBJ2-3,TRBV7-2,TGTGCCAGCAGCCAAAGCGGATCCTTCACAGATACGCAGTATTTT,CASSQSGSFTDTQYF
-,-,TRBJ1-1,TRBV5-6,TGTGCCAGCAGCCCGGGGGGGGGCCGGGTGGAAGCTTTCTTT,CASSPGGGRVEAFF
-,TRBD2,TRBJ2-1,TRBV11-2,TGTGCCAGCAGCAATCCGTCCCTAGGCCTAGCGGGTGGGAATGAGCAGTTCTTC,CASSNPSLGLAGGNEQFF
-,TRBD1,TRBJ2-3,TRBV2,TGTGCCAGCATCAGGACAGGAACTACAGATACGCAGTATTTT,CASIRTGTTDTQYF
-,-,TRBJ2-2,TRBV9,TGTGCCAGCAGCGTAGAGAGCGGCGCGAACACCGGGGAGCTGTTTTTT,CASSVESGANTGELFF
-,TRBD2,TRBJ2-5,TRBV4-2,TGTGCCAGCCGGACTAGCGGACACCAAGAGACCCAGTACTTC,CASRTSGHQETQYF
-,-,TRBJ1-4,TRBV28,TGTGCCAGCAGTGGAACAGCAACTAATGAAAAACTGTTTTTT,CASSGTATNEKLFF
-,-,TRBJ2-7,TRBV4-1,TGCGCCAGCAGCCTGGCAGGGGACGAGCAGTACTTC,CASSLAGDEQYF
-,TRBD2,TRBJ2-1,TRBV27,TGTGCCAGCAGTTCTAGTCGTCTAGCGGGAGGGACTGGGCAGTTCTTC,CASSSSRLAGGTGQFF
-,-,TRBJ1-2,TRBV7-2,TGTGCCAGCAGCTTCCGACGGGTGCATGGCTACACCTTC,CASSFRRVHGYTF
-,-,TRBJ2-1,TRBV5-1,TGCGCCAGCAGCTTAATAGCGGACTCCTACAATGAGCAGTTCTTC,CASSLIADSYNEQFF